This entry features one T cell receptor (beta chain) sequence. As yet, its antigen is unknown. These data come from a study of CD8+ T cells in alopecia areata. On the study more broadly: Twice daily, treated patients received 5 to 10 mg of oral tofacitinib. Whole-study results and caveats: Possibly because of HLA-related factors, TCR sharing was less clear across patients than in mice. Scalp sequencing also captures normal skin's resident alphabeta T cells.

Extracted RNA was reverse transcribed into cDNA, the sequencing template. Profiled with immunoSEQ multiplex PCR; TCRdb holds only in-frame clones, not every one. The sample consists of more than 110,000 clones, roughly 53% of them appearing once. Germline V gene data show CDR1 as SGHTA and CDR2 as FQGTGA. This CDR3 is 12 amino acids long. V was trimmed by 5 bases and J by 8 bases, leaving 7 bases between them. The TCR was taken from a human donor with alopecia areata. This chain joins TRBV7-3 and TRBJ1-6; D is uncertain. This specimen consisted of CD4+ T cells sorted from blood, obtained at week 0. The CDR3: CASSVWDSPLHF. As DNA, the CDR3 is TGTGCCAGCAGCGTCTGGGATTCACCCCTCCACTTT.